The source of this TCR beta chain is a study of blood T cells in healthy people across ages. Study-wide results and caveats: Both higher diversity and more naive CD4+ cells marked long-lived donors when set against aged donors.

This CDR3 region has 11 residues. Deletions cut 6 bases from V and 5 bases from J, with 7 bases between. For the second PCR, which ran for about 7 to 11 cycles, a sample-barcoded 5' primer and a J-beta primer mix were used. Tags on each cDNA molecule came from a template-switch adaptor with 12 random nucleotides. Every sample produced at least 2.5 million CDR3-containing paired-end reads. TCRdb ran MiXCR on the 5' RACE reads and lists one entry per CDR3 protein. This repertoire shows approximately 790,000 distinct CDR3 sequences, around 62% found once; its top ten account for roughly 25%. This clonotype has just a few counts. Its antigen is as yet unknown.

The sample comprised blood. This receptor was obtained from a man aged 25 to 40 in good health. The chain uses TRBV12-3 or TRBV12-4 and TRBJ2-5, with D unclear. In nucleotides, the CDR3 is TGTGCCAGCAGGGGGTGGGAGACCCAGTACTTC. It codes for CASRGWETQYF.